These 13 T cell receptor beta chains came from one sample sequenced in a study of identical twins. One entry per CDR3 protein results from TCRdb running MiXCR on the 5' RACE reads. The data hold over 500,000 distinct CDR3 sequences, with 20% to 25% observed a single time. The sample was also reused in another study, on T cells expressing NK-cell markers.

Sequenced material: CD4+ T cells sorted from blood. The origin of the receptors is a young woman in good health.

This chain uses TRBV5-1 with TRBJ2-3; TRBD2 matches at 7 bases. Germline values: CDR1 SGHRS, CDR2 YFSETQ. Trimming cost V 2 bases and J 5 bases; bases outside gene matches: 8. This CDR3 region has 15 residues. The CDR3 DNA follows: TGCGCCAGCAGCTTTAGGCGGGAGCAGAGAGATACGCAGTATTTT. It is translated as CASSFRREQRDTQYF.

The chain recombines TRBV15 with TRBJ2-1; D is undetermined. Trimming stripped 0 bases from V and 7 bases from J, with 4 bases between. Germline V gives CDR1 LNHNV, CDR2 YYDKDF (reference sequence). CDR3 length: 12 amino acids. CDR3 sequence reads: CATSRDHNEQFF. The CDR3 DNA sequence: TGTGCCACCAGCAGAGATCATAATGAGCAGTTCTTC.

The CDR3 sequence is CASRAIGTAYNEQFF. The CDR3 DNA reads as TGTGCCAGCAGAGCTATAGGGACAGCCTACAATGAGCAGTTCTTC. The chain recombines TRBV12-3 or TRBV12-4 with TRBJ2-1; 7 nucleotides agree with TRBD1. The junction had 7 bases not matched to a gene; V was cut back by 6 bases and J by 2 bases. The CDR3 loop spans 15 amino acids.

This clonotype was picked up a small number of times. This chain uses TRBV20-1 with TRBJ1-5, with D hard to call. Trimming removed 0 bases from V and 2 bases from J, with 17 bases in between. The germline V gene encodes CDR1 DFQATT and CDR2 SNEGSKA (reference sequence). This CDR3 contains 17 residues. The CDR3 sequence is CSARDRSSAVGNQPQHF. DNA of the CDR3: TGCAGTGCTAGAGATCGAAGTTCGGCTGTCGGCAATCAGCCCCAGCATTTT.

This clonotype was seen only once. CDR3 coding DNA: TGTGCCAGCACCAAGGCGACAGCGGACACTGAAGCTTTCTTT. Amino acid sequence: CASTKATADTEAFF. This rearrangement joins TRBV12-3 or TRBV12-4 to TRBJ1-1; TRBD1 might be the D (5 bases). V was clipped by 7 bases and J by 3 bases, with 15 bases between them. This CDR3 region has 14 residues.

The chain employs TRBV10-3 and TRBJ2-7, with 12 bases aligning to TRBD2. This CDR3 region has 14 residues. Germline V CDR1 and CDR2: ENHRY, SYGVKD. J lost 1 base, V lost 8 bases, and 3 bases had no gene match. The CDR3 DNA is TGTGCCATCGGGGGACTAGCGGGTTCCTACGAGCAGTACTTC. Amino acids: CAIGGLAGSYEQYF.

In its sample, this clonotype was seen a few times. V is TRBV7-2 and J is TRBJ2-1; D perhaps matches TRBD2 (5 bases). The CDR3 has 15 residues. Germline V gives CDR1 SGHTA, CDR2 FQGNSA. V was pared by 1 base and J by 3 bases, with 10 bases between. CDR3 protein: CASSLELARYNEQFF. Written as DNA, the CDR3 is TGTGCCAGCAGCTTAGAGCTAGCTCGCTACAATGAGCAGTTCTTC.

The rearrangement uses TRBV15 and TRBJ2-2; D possibly corresponds to TRBD1 (5 bases). This CDR3 region has 16 residues. Germline V gene lookup returns CDR1 LNHNV and CDR2 YYDKDF (reference sequence). V was clipped by 5 bases and J by 1 base, with 14 bases between them. CDR3 nucleotide sequence: TGTGCCACCAGCCCCCAGGGCCTACTGAACACCGGGGAGCTGTTTTTT. Translation: CATSPQGLLNTGELFF.

The sample holds a few counts of this clonotype. The CDR3 spells CAVGSGNTGELFF. The CDR3, as DNA: TGTGCCGTAGGTAGTGGTAACACCGGGGAGCTGTTTTTT. This chain connects TRBV7-2 to TRBJ2-2; D remains unclear. V dropped 11 bases and J dropped 2 bases, with 12 bases sitting between them. The germline CDR1 and CDR2 sequences are SGHTA and FQGNSA. This CDR3 spans 13 amino acids.

The chain links TRBV18 to TRBJ1-6; D is perhaps TRBD1 (6 bases). Trimming removed 2 bases from V and 7 bases from J, with 12 bases in between. The V gene's germline CDR1 is KGHSH and CDR2 LQKENI. CDR3 length equals 15 residues. The CDR3 DNA reads as TGTGCCAGCTCACCAGCCACAGGGAGCAATTCACCCCTCCACTTT. Translation: CASSPATGSNSPLHF. The full variable domain, its missing parts supplied by reference TRBV18 and TRBJ1-6, is NAGVMQNPRHLVRRRGQEARLRCSPMKGHSHVYWYRQLPEEGLKFMVYLQKENIIDESGMPKERFSAEFPKEGPSILRIQQVVRGDSAAYFCASSPATGSNSPLHFGNGTRLTVT.

In this sample, this clonotype turned up many times. This chain connects TRBV20-1 to TRBJ2-7; D not certain. The CDR3 is 11 residues long. Germline assignment: CDR1 DFQATT and CDR2 SNEGSKA (reference sequence). Trimming removed 7 bases at V and 3 bases at J, with 10 bases between. The CDR3 reads CSGSGLYEQYF. CDR3 in DNA: TGCAGTGGCTCCGGCCTCTACGAGCAGTACTTC.

As concerns this clonotype: At one end, the junction sequence differs from germline, possibly due to a read error. The chain is built from TRBV12-3 or TRBV12-4 and TRBJ2-7; no reliable D call. This CDR3 comprises 11 residues. The CDR3 sequence: CASTLYYAQYF. The DNA for the CDR3 is TGTGCCAGCACCCTTTATTACGCGCAGTACTTC.

This rearrangement joins TRBV4-1 to TRBJ2-1; 8 positions match TRBD1. There are 16 residues in the CDR3. After removal of 4 bases from V and 4 bases from J, the junction contained 9 bases not matched to a gene. Germline V gives CDR1 MGHRA, CDR2 YSYEKL. The CDR3 DNA is TGCGCCAGCAGCCTATCAGGGGGCAACAATTACAATGAGCAGTTCTTC. It is translated as CASSLSGGNNYNEQFF.